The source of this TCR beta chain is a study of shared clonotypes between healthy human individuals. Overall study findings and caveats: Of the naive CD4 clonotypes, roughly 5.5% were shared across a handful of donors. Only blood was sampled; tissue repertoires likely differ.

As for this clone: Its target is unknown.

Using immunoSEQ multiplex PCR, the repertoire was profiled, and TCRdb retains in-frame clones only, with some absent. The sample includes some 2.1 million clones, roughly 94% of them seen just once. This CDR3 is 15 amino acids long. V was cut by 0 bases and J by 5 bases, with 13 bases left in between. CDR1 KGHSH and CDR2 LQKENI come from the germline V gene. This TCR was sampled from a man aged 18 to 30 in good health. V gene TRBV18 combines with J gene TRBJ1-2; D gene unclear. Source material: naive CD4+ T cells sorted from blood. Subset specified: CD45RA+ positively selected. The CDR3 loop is CASSPPSTQLYGYTF. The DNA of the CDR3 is TGTGCCAGCTCACCACCAAGTACCCAGTTATATGGCTACACCTTC.